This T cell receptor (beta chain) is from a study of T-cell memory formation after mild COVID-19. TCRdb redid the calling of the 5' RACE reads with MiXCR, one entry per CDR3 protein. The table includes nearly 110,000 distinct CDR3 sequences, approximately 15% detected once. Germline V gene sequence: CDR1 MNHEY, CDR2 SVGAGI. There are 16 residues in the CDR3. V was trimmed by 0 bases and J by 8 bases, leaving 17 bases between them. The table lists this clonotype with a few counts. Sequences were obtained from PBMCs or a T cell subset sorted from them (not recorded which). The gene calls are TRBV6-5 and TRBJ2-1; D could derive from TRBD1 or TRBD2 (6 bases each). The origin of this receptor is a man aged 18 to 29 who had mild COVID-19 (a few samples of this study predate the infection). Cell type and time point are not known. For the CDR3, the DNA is TGTGCCAGCAGTTACTCGAATCTCGGGGGCCTCTATGAGCAGTTCTTC. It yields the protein CASSYSNLGGLYEQFF.